This T cell receptor beta chain was documented in a study of cytomegalovirus exposure and HLA in healthy donors. The wider study: An earlier analysis found 100 million or so unique TCR beta sequences from about 190 million T cells. Study-level results: Earlier analysis looked at TCR beta V segments, and most were productive about 87% or about 30% of the time. The authors listed around 150 TCR beta chains as cytomegalovirus-associated.

The germline CDR1 and CDR2 sequences are LNHDA and SQIVND (reference sequence). V shed 7 bases and J 6 bases; nucleotides not matched to a gene: 14. The CDR3 runs 16 residues. Of note for this clone: The antigen is undetermined.

Primers: 60 Vbeta forward and 13 Jbeta reverse. TCRdb keeps only in-frame clones here, not all; method: immunoSEQ multiplex PCR. In the table there are 100,000 to 150,000 clones, less than 85% of which are singletons. The V call is TRBV19, the J call TRBJ2-1; TRBD2 matches 8 bases. Sample: PBMCs. The clonotype comes from a female donor in good health and CMV-seronegative. CDR3 sequence reads: CASKGTAGGFPNEQFF. CDR3 bases: TGTGCCAGTAAAGGTACGGCGGGGGGCTTCCCCAATGAGCAGTTCTTC.